A single sample is the source of the 24 T cell receptor beta chains below, sequenced in a study of glioma-infiltrating T cells. TCR alpha and beta CDR3 regions were amplified from RNA using iRepertoire nested multiplex PCR. TCRdb fed the multiplex PCR reads into MiXCR, producing one record per CDR3 protein. The table lists under 150,000 distinct CDR3 sequences, 24% of them singletons, with around 28% in the top ten. Sequenced sample: glioma tissue, nonneoplastic brain tissue, or PBMCs (not recorded which). Receptors were obtained from a human donor with low-grade glioma or glioblastoma, undergoing nonglioma brain surgery, or in good health (not recorded which).

This clonotype came up many times. This chain links TRBV6-1 with TRBJ2-7; D uncertain. The CDR3 is 14 amino acids. CDR1 MNHNS and CDR2 SASEGT come from the germline V gene. Trimming removed 8 bases from V and 2 bases from J, with 16 bases in between. CDR3 sequence (DNA): TGTGCCAGCGGAACAGAATTCCAGCCCTACGAGCAGTACGTC. Translated, it gives CASGTEFQPYEQYV.

V gene TRBV12-3 or TRBV12-4 combines with J gene TRBJ1-2; 9 bases agree with TRBD1. The length of the CDR3 is 13 residues. With 8 bases clipped from V and 8 bases from J, the junction kept 9 bases outside the gene matches. As DNA, the CDR3 is TGTGCCAGCTGTACGCCGGACAGGGGAGGCTACACCTTC. Its translation: CASCTPDRGGYTF.

This clonotype was detected only once. A much larger clone lies one base from this, so it may be a read error. This chain joins TRBV28 and TRBJ1-1, with D unclear. V was cut by 2 bases and J by 6 bases, with 4 bases left in between. CDR1 and CDR2 (germline): MDHEN, SYDVKM. This CDR3 spans 11 amino acids. DNA of the CDR3: TGTGCCAGCAGTTTAGGCCCTGAAGCTTTCTTT. It specifies CASSLGPEAFF. The whole variable domain, filled in from reference TRBV28 and TRBJ1-1, reads DVKVTQSSRYLVKRTGEKVFLECVQDMDHENMFWYRQDPGLGLRLIYFSYDVKMKEKGDIPEGYSVSREKKERFSLILESASTNQTSMYLCASSLGPEAFFGQGTRLTVV.

This clonotype was counted many times. V and J are TRBV27 and TRBJ2-5; D not certain. The CDR3 length is 13 residues. Trimming stripped 3 bases from V and 4 bases from J, with 9 bases between. Germline values: CDR1 MNHEY, CDR2 SMNVEV (reference sequence). The CDR3 DNA reads as TGTGCCAGCAGTTTCAAACATCGAGAGACCCAGTACTTC. Encoded protein: CASSFKHRETQYF.

This chain uses TRBV7-9 with TRBJ2-5; TRBD1 aligns across 7 bases. CDR3 length: 14 amino acids. Unmatched junction bases numbered 3, after V lost 5 bases and J lost 0 bases. CDR1 and CDR2 (germline): SEHNR, FQNEAQ (reference sequence). CDR3 sequence reads: CASSPGQDQETQYF. Written as DNA, the CDR3 is TGTGCCAGCAGCCCCGGACAGGACCAAGAGACCCAGTACTTC.

This clonotype was seen ten or more times. V gene TRBV28 combines with J gene TRBJ2-5; D is undetermined. In germline, CDR1 is MDHEN, CDR2 SYDVKM. Trimming took 2 bases from V and 1 from J, leaving 8 bases between them. The CDR3 loop spans 14 amino acids. This chain's CDR3 is CASSLAYTQETQYF. The CDR3 region has the DNA TGTGCCAGCAGTTTAGCTTACACCCAAGAGACCCAGTACTTC.

This clonotype came up many times. This chain links TRBV20-1 with TRBJ2-3; 8 bases fit TRBD1. Germline V gene data show CDR1 as DFQATT and CDR2 as SNEGSKA (reference sequence). V lost 5 bases, J lost 2 bases, and 12 bases stayed unmatched. The CDR3 loop spans 16 amino acids. The CDR3 reads CSACAETGAHTDTQYF. CDR3 nucleotides: TGCAGTGCTTGCGCGGAGACAGGGGCCCACACAGATACGCAGTATTTT.

The chain uses TRBV7-2 and TRBJ1-1; no firm D call. V gave up 3 bases and J gave up 4 bases, with 12 bases separating them. CDR1 and CDR2 from the germline V gene are SGHTA and FQGNSA. This CDR3 region has 14 residues. CDR3 sequence (DNA): TGTGCCAGCAGCTTGGAGCGGAGGAGCACTGAAGCTTTCTTT. It codes for CASSLERRSTEAFF.

There are many counts of this clonotype. The V gene is TRBV15, the J gene TRBJ1-2, with D hard to call. V was trimmed by 0 bases and J by 5 bases, leaving 7 bases between them. Germline values: CDR1 LNHNV, CDR2 YYDKDF (reference sequence). This CDR3 is built from 13 residues. The CDR3 DNA is TGTGCCACCAGCAGAGATCTGGGATATGGCTACACCTTC. Its translation: CATSRDLGYGYTF.

The chain carries TRBV11-1 and TRBJ2-2; D unresolved. Germline CDR1 and CDR2: SGHAT and FQDESV (reference sequence). This CDR3 comprises 13 residues. Trimming stripped 3 bases from V and 4 bases from J, with 6 bases between. The CDR3 sequence: CASSFGVTGELFF. DNA for the CDR3: TGTGCCAGCAGCTTTGGGGTCACCGGGGAGCTGTTTTTT.

The rearrangement joins TRBV20-1 to TRBJ1-1, with D unresolved. The germline V gene encodes CDR1 DFQATT and CDR2 SNEGSKA (reference sequence). V gave up 1 base and J gave up 4 bases, with 10 bases separating them. CDR3 length: 13 amino acids. The CDR3 region has the DNA TGCAGTGCTAGAGGTGGGTCCGTCACTGAAGCTTTCTTT. Translation gives CSARGGSVTEAFF.

This chain links TRBV28 with TRBJ2-5; possibly TRBD2 for D (5 bases). The DNA end is a closer match to TRBJ2-7, so the J assignment may be wrong. Germline V gene sequence: CDR1 MDHEN, CDR2 SYDVKM. CDR3 length equals 14 residues. Here the CDR3 DNA reads TGTGCCAGCAGTTTGAGGGTTGGGGATTACGAGCAGTACTTC. The encoded protein is CASSLRVGDYEQYF.

The chain is built from TRBV11-3 and TRBJ2-5, with TRBD2 matching 7 bases. The V gene's germline CDR1 is SGHNT and CDR2 YENEEA. J gave up 4 bases and V 0 bases, and 5 bases lay outside the gene matches. The CDR3 spans 15 residues. This CDR3 is CASSLDPASGETQYF. The DNA of the CDR3 is TGTGCCAGCAGCTTAGACCCAGCTAGCGGAGAGACCCAGTACTTC.

A word on this clonotype: This may arise from a read error, as a much more abundant clone is one base away. CDR3 in amino acids: CATSPRLSVSYNEQLF. For the CDR3, the DNA is TGTGCCACCAGTCCCCGGCTCTCCGTCTCCTACAATGAGCAGCTCTTC. This chain uses TRBV24-1 with TRBJ2-1; D unclear. CDR1 and CDR2 from the germline V gene are KGHDR and SFDVKD. This CDR3 spans 16 amino acids.

Points on this clonotype: Just one base apart from a much larger clone, this may be a read error. The chain links TRBV7-6 to TRBJ2-3; D could derive from TRBD1 or TRBD2 (6 bases each). In germline, CDR1 is SGHVS, CDR2 FNYEAQ. The CDR3 has 15 amino acids. This chain's CDR3 is CASRLVGRGPDTQYF. The DNA for the CDR3 is TGTGCCAGCAGGTTAGTCGGACGGGGGCCAGATACGCAGTATTTT.

The sample holds many counts of this clonotype. The J gene is TRBJ1-1, the V gene TRBV28; no definite D call. Trimming pared 3 bases from V and 1 base from J, leaving 6 bases between. The CDR3 totals 13 residues. The germline V gene encodes CDR1 MDHEN and CDR2 SYDVKM. The CDR3 nucleotides read TGTGCCAGCAGTTTTTTCCCGAACACTGAAGCTTTCTTT. This encodes CASSFFPNTEAFF.

This clonotype was found many times. The chain has TRBV20-1 and TRBJ2-7, with 11 bases aligning to TRBD1. V trimming: 5 bases; J trimming: 5 bases; junction bases outside the gene matches: 11. The CDR3 contains 15 residues. CDR1 and CDR2 (germline): DFQATT, SNEGSKA (reference sequence). CDR3 protein: CSASRTGGFIHEQYV. The CDR3 DNA sequence: TGCAGTGCTTCCCGGACAGGGGGCTTTATCCACGAGCAGTACGTC.

On this clonotype: This may stem from a read error, because a much larger clone lies one nucleotide away. J is TRBJ2-6 and V is TRBV4-1, with D possibly being TRBD1 (5 bases). Per germline, CDR1 MGHRA and CDR2 YSYEKL. CDR3 length equals 16 residues. CDR3 DNA sequence: TGCGCCAGCATCCAATCAGGGCTCTCTGGGGCCAACGTCCTGACTTTC. Translating gives CASIQSGLSGANVLTF.

The CDR3 region has the DNA TGTGCCAGCAGATTACCAACCGGGACTAGCGGGGAACTAGAGACCCAGTACTTC. Its translation is CASRLPTGTSGELETQYF. The V and J genes are TRBV2 and TRBJ2-5; 13 bases fit TRBD2. Looked up from germline, CDR1 is SNHLY and CDR2 is FYNNEI. V dropped 6 bases and J dropped 4; count of bases not matched to a gene: 14. The CDR3 length is 18 residues.

This chain connects TRBV11-2 to TRBJ1-1, with D possibly TRBD1 on 5 matching bases. The germline gives CDR1 SGHAT, CDR2 FQNNGV. V lost 1 base, J lost 5 bases, and 11 bases lay in between. CDR3 length: 14 amino acids. The CDR3 DNA reads as TGTGCCAGCAGCTTAGTCCCTCGGGGGACTGAAGCTTTCTTT. Translating gives CASSLVPRGTEAFF.

This clonotype was seen more than once but under ten times. The DNA of the CDR3 is TGTGCCAGCAGAGAGGGGCCAGACAATGAGCAGTTCTTC. Amino acids: CASREGPDNEQFF. This rearrangement joins TRBV5-4 to TRBJ2-1; D might be TRBD1 or TRBD2, each matching 5 bases. The CDR3 loop spans 13 amino acids. CDR1 is SGHNT and CDR2 is YYREEE in the germline V gene (reference sequence). V dropped 5 bases and J dropped 5 bases, with 11 bases sitting between them.

This chain joins TRBV6-1 and TRBJ2-4, with TRBD1 identical over 10 bases. From germline, CDR1 is MNHNS and CDR2 SASEGT. J was trimmed by 6 bases and V by 5 bases; bases with no gene match: 4. The CDR3 extends over 14 amino acids. In DNA form, the CDR3 reads TGTGCCAGCAGTCGCAGGGACAGGGGAAACATTCAGTACTTC. This encodes CASSRRDRGNIQYF.

This clonotype has at least ten counts. The chain recombines TRBV27 with TRBJ2-1; 11 bases match TRBD2. This CDR3 contains 18 residues. Trimming removed 0 bases from V and 13 bases from J; junction bases left unmatched: 17. Germline CDR1 MNHEY, CDR2 SMNVEV (reference sequence). CDR3 in DNA: TGTGCCAGCAGTTTATCCCTGTCCGGGACTAGCGGCCTATATAAACAGTTCTTC. Translated: CASSLSLSGTSGLYKQFF.

The V and J genes are TRBV7-9 and TRBJ2-5; D is possibly TRBD1 (5 bases). There are 15 residues in the CDR3. Germline CDR1 and CDR2: SEHNR and FQNEAQ (reference sequence). Trimming removed 3 bases at V and 3 bases at J, with 14 bases between. The CDR3 DNA reads TGTGCCAGCAGCTTGACAGACCGAGAGGAAGAGACCCAGTACTTC. Amino acids: CASSLTDREEETQYF.